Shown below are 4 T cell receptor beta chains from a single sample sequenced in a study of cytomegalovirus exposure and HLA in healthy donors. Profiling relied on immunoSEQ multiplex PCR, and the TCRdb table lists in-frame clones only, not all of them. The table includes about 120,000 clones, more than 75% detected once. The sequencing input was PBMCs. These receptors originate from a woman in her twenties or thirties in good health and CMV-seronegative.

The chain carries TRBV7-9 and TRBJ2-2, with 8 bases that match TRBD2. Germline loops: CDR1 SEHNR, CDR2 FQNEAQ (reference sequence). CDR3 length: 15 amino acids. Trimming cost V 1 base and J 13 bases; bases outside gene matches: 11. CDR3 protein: CASSLEGLGPGTLFF. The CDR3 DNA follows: TGTGCCAGCAGCTTAGAGGGACTAGGACCGGGGACGCTGTTTTTT.

The CDR3 loop is CASSQPRTGANYGYTF. In DNA form, the CDR3 reads TGCGCCAGCAGCCAACCGAGGACAGGGGCCAACTATGGCTACACCTTC. The genes are TRBV4-1 and TRBJ1-2; 9 bases are a match to TRBD1. CDR1 is MGHRA and CDR2 is YSYEKL in the germline V gene. V lost 2 bases, J lost 2 bases, and 6 bases stayed unmatched. The CDR3 contains 16 residues.

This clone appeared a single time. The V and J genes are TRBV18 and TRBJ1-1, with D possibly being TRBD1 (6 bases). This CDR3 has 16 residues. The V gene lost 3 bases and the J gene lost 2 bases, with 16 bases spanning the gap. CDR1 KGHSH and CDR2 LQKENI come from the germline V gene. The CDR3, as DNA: TGTGCCAGCTCACCTCTACAGACAGGCGATAACACTGAAGCTTTCTTT. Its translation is CASSPLQTGDNTEAFF.

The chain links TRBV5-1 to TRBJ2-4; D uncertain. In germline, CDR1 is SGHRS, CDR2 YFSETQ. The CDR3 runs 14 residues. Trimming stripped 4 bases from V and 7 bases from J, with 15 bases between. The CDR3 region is CASSPDTGRNIQYF. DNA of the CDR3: TGCGCCAGCAGCCCTGACACCGGTCGGAACATTCAGTACTTC.